This TCR beta chain was identified during a study of cytotoxic CD8 clonotypes in ibrutinib-treated CLL. General study points: Public clonotypes were rare and shrank or held steady on treatment. Progressing patients had sampling times that differed from those of sustained-remission patients.

As to this clone: Its antigen is undetermined.

The repertoire was sequenced with immunoSEQ multiplex PCR; TCRdb's copy has only in-frame clones and lacks some. This table holds 150,000 to 200,000 clones, 70% to 90% found once. The germline V gene has CDR1 SGHTA and CDR2 FQGTGA. The junction had 4 bases not matched to a gene; V was cut back by 3 bases and J by 4 bases. This CDR3 has 16 amino acids. The J gene is TRBJ2-1, the V gene TRBV7-3; 12 nucleotides align to TRBD2. The sample was PBMCs, taken at disease progression, from a patient treated with ibrutinib. The sequence came from a human donor with chronic lymphocytic leukemia. The CDR3 is CASSFLAGGLYNEQFF. The CDR3 nucleotides read TGTGCCAGCAGCTTTCTAGCGGGAGGGCTATACAATGAGCAGTTCTTC.